These T cell receptor beta chains were read from a single sample in a study of cytotoxic CD8 clonotypes in ibrutinib-treated CLL. The data were produced by immunoSEQ multiplex PCR, yet TCRdb's version contains in-frame clones alone and is incomplete. The data hold more than 200,000 clones, with 70% observed a single time. Material: PBMCs, obtained after 24 months of ibrutinib treatment. These receptors came from a human donor with chronic lymphocytic leukemia. The CDR3 runs from the conserved cysteine through the conserved F or W. The D gene is left open where the match is weak. Some rows mark clone size as missing; the rest say once, few, many or name a class of expanded clone.

clone_size	cdr3_length	d_call	v_call	j_call	cdr3_nt	cdr3_aa
-	14	TRBD1	TRBV11-1	TRBJ2-3	TGTGCCAGCAGCGGATGGACAGGGGAAGATACGCAGTATTTT	CASSGWTGEDTQYF
few	13	-	TRBV11-2	TRBJ2-1	TGTGCCAGTACCTTAGGGGGAGGAAGGGATCAGTTCTTC	CASTLGGGRDQFF
-	11	-	TRBV28	TRBJ2-5	TGTGCCAGCAGCCCTTTCCAGACCCAGTACTTC	CASSPFQTQYF
-	19	TRBD2	TRBV18	TRBJ2-3	TGTGCCAGCTCACGGGGACTAGCGGGAGTGCATTGGCCCACAGATACGCAGTATTTT	CASSRGLAGVHWPTDTQYF
-	14	-	TRBV15	TRBJ2-5	TGTGCCACCAGCAGAGAGGGCTTCCCAGAGACCCAGTACTTC	CATSREGFPETQYF
few	15	-	TRBV7-8	TRBJ2-7	TGTGCCAGCAGCCAGTCCGTAGGGAAGTTCTACGAGCAGTACTTC	CASSQSVGKFYEQYF
once	15	TRBD2	TRBV7-9	TRBJ2-1	TGTGCCAGCACCCAAGCACTAGCGGGAGACAATGAGCAGTTCTTC	CASTQALAGDNEQFF
-	11	TRBD2	TRBV6-5	TRBJ2-7	TGTGCCGCGGGGGTTTCTGGCGAGCAGTACTTC	CAAGVSGEQYF
-	13	-	TRBV6-5	TRBJ2-1	TGTGCCAGCAGTTACCAGAGGTACAATGAGCAGTTCTTC	CASSYQRYNEQFF
-	15	TRBD2	TRBV6-5	TRBJ2-5	TGTGCCAGCAGCTTAGCGGGAGGGCCTGGAGAGACCCAGTACTTC	CASSLAGGPGETQYF
-	14	-	TRBV19	TRBJ2-7	-	CASSSGARHDEQYF
-	12	-	TRBV14	TRBJ2-1	TGTGCCAGCAGCCAAGGCTATAATGAGCAGTTCTTC	CASSQGYNEQFF
-	12	-	TRBV4-3	TRBJ2-3	TGCGCCAGCGGTAATGAAGGATGGGAGTTGTATTTT	CASGNEGWELYF
-	11	-	TRBV12-2	TRBJ2-7	TGTGCAAGTCGCTTACCGGACGAGCAGTACTTC	CASRLPDEQYF
-	15	TRBD2	TRBV19	TRBJ2-1	TGTGCCAGTAGTATAGGAGCGGGAGGGTGGGATGAGCAGTTCTTC	CASSIGAGGWDEQFF
-	15	-	TRBV5-1	TRBJ1-3	TGCGCCAGCAGCTTAGGACCGGTTTCTGGAAACACCATATATTTT	CASSLGPVSGNTIYF
-	13	-	TRBV5-1	TRBJ2-7	TGCGCCAGCTCTTCGGGGTCCTCCTACGAGCAGTACTTC	CASSSGSSYEQYF
few	15	-	TRBV30	TRBJ1-3	TGTGCCTGGAGTGTGGCTCTGTTCTCTGGAAACACCATATATTTT	CAWSVALFSGNTIYF
-	13	-	TRBV2	TRBJ1-5	TGTGCCAGCACCGAAGGTAGCTATCAGCCCCAGCATTTT	CASTEGSYQPQHF
-	13	-	TRBV6-6	TRBJ2-5	TGTGCCAGCAGTTCCGCTAGGAGGGAGACCCAGTACTTC	CASSSARRETQYF
few	12	-	TRBV5-1	TRBJ2-7	TGCGCCAGCAGCTTGGAAGGGAAGGAGCAGTACTTC	CASSLEGKEQYF
-	13	-	TRBV11-2	TRBJ2-7	TGTGCCAGCAGCTTAGCCGACACCTACGAGCAGTACTTC	CASSLADTYEQYF
-	15	TRBD2	TRBV9	TRBJ2-7	TGTGCCAGCAGCGTAACCGGGACTAGCGACTACGAGCAGTACTTC	CASSVTGTSDYEQYF
few	15	-	TRBV27	TRBJ2-5	TGTGCCAGCAGTTTAATGGGGGACCGGGCGGAGACCCAGTACTTC	CASSLMGDRAETQYF
-	14	-	TRBV5-1	TRBJ2-1	TGCGCCAGCAGCCAACGCCTAACAATTAATGAGCAGTTCTTC	CASSQRLTINEQFF
-	12	-	TRBV18	TRBJ2-7	TGTGCCAGCTCCAACCCCTCCTACGAGCAGTACTTC	CASSNPSYEQYF
-	15	-	TRBV6-5	TRBJ1-2	TGTGCCAGCAGTTACTCCGGCTGGGATAACTATGGCTACACCTTC	CASSYSGWDNYGYTF
-	18	-	TRBV28	TRBJ2-1	TGTGCCAGCAGTCCCGGTTTGGCGGGCCCGGGGCCCTTCAATGAGCAGTTCTTC	CASSPGLAGPGPFNEQFF
-	17	-	TRBV12-5	TRBJ2-7	TGTGCTAGTGCCGTAGGGACACCGCTGAGGAGCTCCTACGAGCAGTACTTC	CASAVGTPLRSSYEQYF
-	16	TRBD1	TRBV5-6	TRBJ1-1	TGTGCCAGCAGCTTTGGGACAGGGTCCATGAACACTGAAGCTTTCTTT	CASSFGTGSMNTEAFF
-	15	-	TRBV7-2	TRBJ2-7	TGTGCCAGCAGCAAGGACAGTATAGATACCTACGAGCAGTACTTC	CASSKDSIDTYEQYF
-	12	TRBD2	TRBV27	TRBJ2-7	TGTGCCAGTTCGGCGGGGGGCCGCGAGCAGTACTTC	CASSAGGREQYF
-	15	TRBD2	TRBV29-1	TRBJ2-4	TGCAGCGTTGAGGGACTAGCGGGAGTTCGAAACATTCAGTACTTC	CSVEGLAGVRNIQYF
-	14	-	TRBV27	TRBJ1-4	TGTGCCAGCAGTCCCGTTGGGGCCTACGAAAAACTGTTTTTT	CASSPVGAYEKLFF
-	14	TRBD1	TRBV9	TRBJ2-5	TGTGCCAGCAGCCCCCAGGGGGTTCGAGAGACCCAGTACTTC	CASSPQGVRETQYF
-	14	TRBD1	TRBV5-6	TRBJ1-2	TGTGCCAGCAGCTTCGGGACAGGAGGAGATGGCTACACCTTC	CASSFGTGGDGYTF
few	14	TRBD1	TRBV7-9	TRBJ1-4	TGTGCCAGCAGCTTCGGACAGGGAAATGAAAAACTGTTTTTT	CASSFGQGNEKLFF
-	14	TRBD1	TRBV7-6	TRBJ2-2	TGTGCCAGCAGCTTACAGGGGGCTTTCGGGGAGCTGTTTTTT	CASSLQGAFGELFF
-	17	TRBD2	TRBV2	TRBJ2-7	TGTGCCAGCACCCAACTCCCTTATAGCGGGAGGCCTGACGAGCAGTACTTC	CASTQLPYSGRPDEQYF
-	15	TRBD2	TRBV6-5	TRBJ2-3	TGTGCCAGCAGTTACGCCTGGACTAGCGCAGATACGCAGTATTTT	CASSYAWTSADTQYF
-	15	-	TRBV13	TRBJ1-6	TGTGCCAGCGGCGAGGGGGGTCTTTATAATTCACCCCTCCACTTT	CASGEGGLYNSPLHF
once	13	-	TRBV9	TRBJ1-2	TGTGCCAGCAGCGTCAAAACGGGGTATGGCTACACCTTC	CASSVKTGYGYTF
few	16	-	TRBV25-1	TRBJ1-1	TGTGCCAGCTCCTCGCGGGGGGTAGGCTTAAACACTGAAGCTTTCTTT	CASSSRGVGLNTEAFF
-	14	TRBD1	TRBV4-1	TRBJ1-4	TGCGCCAGCAGCTTGGACAGGAGTCGGGAAAAACTGTTTTTT	CASSLDRSREKLFF
-	14	-	TRBV11-2	TRBJ2-1	TGTGCCAGCAGCTGGCGTTCGGCGCTACAGGAGCTCTTCTTC	CASSWRSALQELFF
-	18	TRBD2	TRBV5-1	TRBJ2-3	TGCGCCAGCAGCTCCCAGTCTAGCGGGAGAGAGAGCACAGATACGCAGTATTTT	CASSSQSSGRESTDTQYF
-	18	TRBD2	TRBV7-2	TRBJ2-7	TGTGCCAGCAGCTCCGCCGGGGGACTAGCGATAAGCTCCTACGAGCAGTACTTC	CASSSAGGLAISSYEQYF
-	11	-	TRBV2	TRBJ2-3	TGTGCCAGCAGTGAACAGCATACGCAGTATTTT	CASSEQHTQYF
-	15	TRBD1	TRBV7-2	TRBJ2-2	TGTGCCAGCAGCTTAAGGGGGCGCAGAACCGGGGAGCTGTTTTTT	CASSLRGRRTGELFF
-	17	TRBD2	TRBV4-3	TRBJ2-3	TGCGCCAGCAGTACCGGGGTGCTAGCGGGACGCACAGATACGCAGTATTTT	CASSTGVLAGRTDTQYF
-	10	-	TRBV28	TRBJ2-7	TGTGCCAGCAATGGTCCAGAGCAGTACTTC	CASNGPEQYF
-	15	TRBD2	TRBV6-1	TRBJ2-5	TGTGCCAGCAGGCCTAGCGGCTTGAGTCAAGAGACCCAGTACTTC	CASRPSGLSQETQYF
-	12	-	TRBV5-1	TRBJ1-1	TGCGCCAGCAGCACGGAGGGCGTCGAAGCTTTCTTT	CASSTEGVEAFF
-	13	-	TRBV5-1	TRBJ2-5	TGCGCCAGCAGCTTGAGAGAAGGAGAGACCCAGTACTTC	CASSLREGETQYF
-	15	-	TRBV6-5	TRBJ2-5	TGTGCCAGCAGTTACTCTTTTCCAGGGCGGGAGACCCAGTACTTC	CASSYSFPGRETQYF